The 25 T cell receptor beta chains below were found in one sample sequenced in a study of blood T cell repertoires in COVID-19. Data came from immunoSEQ multiplex PCR; TCRdb stores just in-frame clones and leaves some out. Of a few hundred thousand clones in the sample, more than 75% were seen once. The sample was PBMCs or T cells enriched from blood (not recorded which). The receptor set was obtained from a woman younger than 30 who had recovered from COVID-19.

This chain connects TRBV2 to TRBJ2-7, with D possibly matching TRBD2 (6 bases). Trimming cost V 4 bases and J 3 bases, with 13 bases left between them. Germline assignment: CDR1 SNHLY and CDR2 FYNNEI. This CDR3 comprises 14 residues. This CDR3 is CASSGLGGHYEQYF. In DNA, the CDR3 is TGTGCCAGCAGTGGCCTCGGAGGGCACTACGAGCAGTACTTC.

This chain connects TRBV6-6 to TRBJ1-4; 9 bases match TRBD1. V gave up 2 bases and J gave up 11 bases; unmatched junction bases: 12. This CDR3 has 16 residues. The germline gives CDR1 MNHNY, CDR2 SVGAGI (reference sequence). The CDR3 nucleotides are TGTGCCAGCAGTTACACCAGGACAGGGGAGAAGGGCAAACTGTTTTTT. This encodes CASSYTRTGEKGKLFF.

This clone has more than one count but fewer than ten. This chain connects TRBV4-1 to TRBJ2-7; TRBD2 might be the D (5 bases). Germline values: CDR1 MGHRA, CDR2 YSYEKL. Trimming left V 0 bases short and J 6 bases short, with 18 bases between. This CDR3 is 16 amino acids long. In nucleotides, the CDR3 is TGCGCCAGCAGCCAAGATGGCTTAGGGAGAGGGAGCGAGCAGTACTTC. This codes for CASSQDGLGRGSEQYF.

V and J are TRBV7-9 and TRBJ1-4, with a tentative D call TRBD1 (5 bases). Germline values: CDR1 SEHNR, CDR2 FQNEAQ (reference sequence). V shed 5 bases and J shed 7 bases, with 20 bases lying between them. CDR3 size: 16 residues. This CDR3 is CASSGSPGGGVEKLFF. In DNA, the CDR3 is TGTGCCAGCAGCGGCTCCCCGGGGGGAGGGGTTGAAAAACTGTTTTTT.

The chain uses TRBV10-2 and TRBJ1-5; no firm D call. Between the trimmed V and J ends, which lost 2 bases and 4 bases, there was a span of 6 bases. This CDR3 has 13 amino acids. The V gene's germline CDR1 is WSHSY and CDR2 SAAADI. The CDR3, as DNA: TGCGCCAGCAGTGAGAACAGTAATCAGCCCCAGCATTTT. Encoded protein: CASSENSNQPQHF.

The gene calls are TRBV27 and TRBJ2-1; D possibly corresponds to TRBD2 (7 bases). In germline, CDR1 is MNHEY, CDR2 SMNVEV (reference sequence). V shed 3 bases and J shed 2 bases, with 8 bases lying between them. This CDR3 has 14 residues. The DNA of the CDR3 is TGTGCCAGCAGTTTGGGGGGGCCCTACAATGAGCAGTTCTTC. Translated: CASSLGGPYNEQFF.

The chain links TRBV2 to TRBJ2-7; the D gene is possibly TRBD1 (6 bases). Germline CDR1 reads SNHLY; CDR2 reads FYNNEI. Between the trimmed V and J ends, which lost 2 bases and 5 bases, there was a span of 13 bases. The CDR3 has 14 amino acids. DNA of the CDR3: TGTGCCAGCAGTGAAAAACAGGGTCCCCACGAGCAGTACTTC. Translated: CASSEKQGPHEQYF. The complete variable domain, with remaining parts taken from reference TRBV2 and TRBJ2-7, reads EPEVTQTPSHQVTQMGQEVILRCVPISNHLYFYWYRQILGQKVEFLVSFYNNEISEKSEIFDDQFSVERPDGSNFTLKIRSTKLEDSAMYFCASSEKQGPHEQYFGPGTRLTVT.

CDR3 nucleotide sequence: TGTGCCAGCATCCTAAGAGGGGGGGCGAACACCGGGGAGCTGTTTTTT. This gives the protein CASILRGGANTGELFF. The chain joins TRBV27 to TRBJ2-2, with a possible D match to TRBD2 (7 bases). Germline CDR1 reads MNHEY; CDR2 reads SMNVEV (reference sequence). The length of the CDR3 is 16 residues. V lost 7 bases and J 0 bases, leaving 15 bases between the germline ends.

The rearrangement links TRBV4-1 to TRBJ2-7, with D perhaps matching TRBD1 (5 bases). CDR3 length: 13 residues. Trimming shortened V by 1 base and J by 4 bases, and 8 bases separated the two germline ends. Germline CDR1 is MGHRA and CDR2 is YSYEKL. CDR3 loop: CASSQVGLYEQYF. The CDR3, as DNA: TGCGCCAGCAGCCAAGTGGGGCTTTACGAGCAGTACTTC.

The chain combines TRBV5-5 with TRBJ1-1; D is undetermined. Trimming removed 4 bases at V and 2 bases at J, with 12 bases between. Germline V CDR1 and CDR2: SGHKS, YYEKEE (reference sequence). There are 14 residues in the CDR3. The CDR3 is CASSRSFLNTEAFF. The CDR3, as DNA: TGTGCCAGCAGCCGAAGCTTCTTAAACACTGAAGCTTTCTTT.

Of note for this clone: This specimen includes other DNA sequences encoding the same CDR3. V is TRBV28 and J is TRBJ2-2; 8 positions match TRBD1. The CDR3 has 15 amino acids. Germline CDR1 MDHEN, CDR2 SYDVKM. V lost 4 bases to trimming and J lost 1 base; unmatched junction nucleotides: 2. This chain's CDR3 is CASSSGQGNTGELFF. The CDR3 region has the DNA TGTGCCAGCAGTTCCGGACAGGGGAACACCGGGGAGCTGTTTTTT.

The chain employs TRBV5-1 and TRBJ2-7; TRBD1 agrees at 8 bases. With V trimmed by 0 bases and J by 4 bases, 6 bases remained unmatched. The CDR3 is 15 residues long. Germline CDR1 reads SGHRS; CDR2 reads YFSETQ. The CDR3 DNA reads TGCGCCAGCAGCTTGGTCTCCGGACAGGGATACGAGCAGTACTTC. Translation: CASSLVSGQGYEQYF.

The chain carries TRBV6-5 and TRBJ1-6, with D perhaps TRBD1 (5 bases). This CDR3 spans 14 amino acids. Germline-derived CDR1 and CDR2 are MNHEY and SVGAGI. Trimming left V 2 bases short and J 9 bases short, with 11 bases between. The CDR3 nucleotides are TGTGCCAGCAGTTACGGGACTGTTAGTTCACCCCTCCACTTT. It specifies CASSYGTVSSPLHF.

This clone was seen more than once but under ten times. The chain joins TRBV30 to TRBJ1-5, with 7 bases fitting TRBD1. V was clipped by 0 bases and J by 2 bases; unmatched bases: 10. The CDR3 totals 17 residues. The germline gives CDR1 GTSNPN, CDR2 SVGIG (reference sequence). CDR3 sequence reads: CAWSVGGFGQGNQPQHF. CDR3 DNA sequence: TGTGCCTGGAGTGTAGGGGGTTTTGGACAGGGCAATCAGCCCCAGCATTTT.

This clone was detected many times. The V gene is TRBV21-1, the J gene TRBJ1-1; the table's D call of TRBD1 was not tested on the DNA. TRBV21-1 represents a pseudogene. CDR3 length: 18 residues. The CDR3 coding sequence is TGTGCCAGCAGTGGAAGGTATGGGCAGGGGTACCTGGGGGATGAAGCTTTCTTT. This translates into CASSGRYGQGYLGDEAFF.

The V gene is TRBV4-1, the J gene TRBJ2-7; 7 bases agree with TRBD1. J was trimmed by 0 bases and V by 0 bases; bases with no gene match: 5. Germline lookup yields CDR1 MGHRA and CDR2 YSYEKL. This CDR3 contains 16 residues. The CDR3 coding sequence is TGCGCCAGCAGCCAAGACATTCGACAGGGCTCCTACGAGCAGTACTTC. As protein: CASSQDIRQGSYEQYF.

The chain has TRBV7-2 and TRBJ1-2, with D unresolved. The CDR3 totals 16 residues. The germline gives CDR1 SGHTA, CDR2 FQGNSA. V was trimmed by 2 bases and J by 0 bases, leaving 13 bases between them. CDR3 region: CASSLSRRRANYGYTF. The CDR3 DNA is TGTGCCAGCAGCTTATCACGGCGGAGAGCTAACTATGGCTACACCTTC.

The chain uses TRBV7-3 and TRBJ2-2, with 9 bases that match TRBD2. The CDR3 is 19 amino acids. Germline V lookup: CDR1 SGHTA, CDR2 FQGTGA. The trim removed 0 bases at V and 6 bases at J, leaving 14 bases unmatched. As DNA, the CDR3 is TGTGCCAGCAGCTTAACGTCCCCCTCAGAGCGGGGGGCCTCCGGGGAGCTGTTTTTT. Amino acid sequence: CASSLTSPSERGASGELFF.

The chain uses TRBV3-1 (or the pseudogene TRBV3-2) and TRBJ1-2, with D possibly being TRBD1 (6 bases). The V end lost 1 base, the J end lost 4 bases, and 13 bases lay between the germline ends. Germline lookup yields CDR1 LGHDT and CDR2 YNNKEL (reference sequence). CDR3 length equals 15 residues. The CDR3 loop reads CASSQARTASYGYTF. The CDR3 DNA reads as TGTGCCAGCAGCCAAGCCAGGACAGCCTCCTATGGCTACACCTTC.

V is TRBV18 and J is TRBJ1-2, with 8 bases matching TRBD1. V trimming: 5 bases; J trimming: 7 bases; junction bases outside the gene matches: 12. This CDR3 spans 15 amino acids. Germline loops: CDR1 KGHSH, CDR2 LQKENI. The DNA of the CDR3 is TGTGCCAGCTCAGAGAACCCAGGGGGCAGGTCTGGCTACACCTTC. Residues: CASSENPGGRSGYTF.

The rearrangement joins TRBV30 to TRBJ2-4; possibly TRBD2 for D (5 bases). This CDR3 region has 14 residues. Trimming took 4 bases from V and 2 from J, leaving 12 bases between them. Germline values: CDR1 GTSNPN, CDR2 SVGIG (reference sequence). The CDR3 region is CAWTGTGSKNIQYF. In nucleotides, the CDR3 is TGTGCCTGGACCGGCACGGGGTCCAAAAACATTCAGTACTTC.

Only a few counts were recorded for this clone. V usage is TRBV6-5 and J usage is TRBJ2-7, with TRBD2 as a possible D gene (6 bases). The CDR3 runs to 13 residues. The germline V gene has CDR1 MNHEY and CDR2 SVGAGI. The V and J ends lost 6 bases and 0 bases respectively, with 9 bases between them. CDR3 sequence reads: CASRAGRSYEQYF. DNA of the CDR3: TGTGCCAGCAGGGCGGGACGCTCCTACGAGCAGTACTTC.

The count of this clone is one. This chain links TRBV6-5 with TRBJ2-7, with 12 bases aligning to TRBD1. Germline lookup yields CDR1 MNHEY and CDR2 SVGAGI. J gave up 7 bases and V 6 bases, and 7 bases lay outside the gene matches. This CDR3 is built from 14 residues. CDR3 protein: CASSLGQGAGEQYF. CDR3 DNA sequence: TGTGCCAGCAGCTTGGGACAGGGGGCGGGAGAGCAGTACTTC.

V usage is TRBV30 and J usage is TRBJ2-1, with D tentatively TRBD2 (6 bases). V shed 0 bases and J shed 7 bases, with 10 bases lying between them. The CDR3 runs 13 residues. CDR1 and CDR2 (germline): GTSNPN, SVGIG (reference sequence). CDR3 protein: CAWSVGGRNEQFF. The CDR3 nucleotides read TGTGCCTGGAGTGTTGGTGGGAGGAATGAGCAGTTCTTC.

The chain couples TRBV6-4 to TRBJ1-4; D is possibly TRBD1 (5 bases). Germline values: CDR1 MRHNA, CDR2 SNTAGT. Trimming removed 3 bases from V and 8 bases from J, with 10 bases in between. This CDR3 spans 13 amino acids. The CDR3 sequence is CASSEGRGEKLFF. The CDR3 nucleotides are TGTGCCAGCAGTGAGGGTAGGGGCGAAAAACTGTTTTTT.